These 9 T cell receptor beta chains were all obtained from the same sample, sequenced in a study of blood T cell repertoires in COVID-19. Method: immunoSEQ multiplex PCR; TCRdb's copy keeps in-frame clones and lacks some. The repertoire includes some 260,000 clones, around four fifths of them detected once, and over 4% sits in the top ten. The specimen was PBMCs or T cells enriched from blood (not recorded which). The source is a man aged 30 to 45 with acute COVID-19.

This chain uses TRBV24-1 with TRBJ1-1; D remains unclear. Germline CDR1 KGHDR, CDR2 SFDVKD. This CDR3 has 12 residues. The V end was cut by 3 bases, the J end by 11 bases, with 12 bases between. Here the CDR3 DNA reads TGTGCCACCAGTGATCCCCCTGGCACGGCTTTCTTT. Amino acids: CATSDPPGTAFF.

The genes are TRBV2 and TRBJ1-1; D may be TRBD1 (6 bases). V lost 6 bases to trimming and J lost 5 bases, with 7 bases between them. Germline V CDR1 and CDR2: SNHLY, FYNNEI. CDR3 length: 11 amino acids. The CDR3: CASRGHTEAFF. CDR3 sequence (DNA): TGTGCCAGCAGGGGACATACTGAAGCTTTCTTT. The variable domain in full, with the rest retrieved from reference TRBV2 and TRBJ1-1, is EPEVTQTPSHQVTQMGQEVILRCVPISNHLYFYWYRQILGQKVEFLVSFYNNEISEKSEIFDDQFSVERPDGSNFTLKIRSTKLEDSAMYFCASRGHTEAFFGQGTRLTVV.

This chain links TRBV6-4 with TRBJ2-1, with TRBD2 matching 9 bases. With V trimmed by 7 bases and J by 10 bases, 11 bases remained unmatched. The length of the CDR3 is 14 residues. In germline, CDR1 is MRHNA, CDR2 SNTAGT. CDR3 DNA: TGTGCCAGCAAAGAGTCTAGCGGGGTACGCGAGCAGTTCTTC. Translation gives CASKESSGVREQFF.

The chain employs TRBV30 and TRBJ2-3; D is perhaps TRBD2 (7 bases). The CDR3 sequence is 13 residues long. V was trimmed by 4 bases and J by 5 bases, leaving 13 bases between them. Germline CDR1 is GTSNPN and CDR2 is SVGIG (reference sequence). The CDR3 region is CAWNAGAQDTQYF. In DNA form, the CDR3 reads TGTGCCTGGAACGCGGGGGCTCAAGATACGCAGTATTTT. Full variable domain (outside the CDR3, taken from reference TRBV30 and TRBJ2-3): SQTIHQWPATLVQPVGSPLSLECTVEGTSNPNLYWYRQAAGRGLQLLFYSVGIGQISSEVPQNLSASRPQDRQFILSSKKLLLSDSGFYLCAWNAGAQDTQYFGPGTRLTVL.

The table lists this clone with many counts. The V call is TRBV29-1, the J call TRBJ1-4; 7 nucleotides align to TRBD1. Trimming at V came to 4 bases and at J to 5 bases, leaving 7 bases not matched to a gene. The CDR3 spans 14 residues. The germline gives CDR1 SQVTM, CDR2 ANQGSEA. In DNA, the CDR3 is TGCAGCGTTGGTCGGACAGGAGCGAATGAAAAACTGTTTTTT. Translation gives CSVGRTGANEKLFF. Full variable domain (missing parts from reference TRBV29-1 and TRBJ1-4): SAVISQKPSRDICQRGTSLTIQCQVDSQVTMMFWYRQQPGQSLTLIATANQGSEATYESGFVIDKFPISRPNLTFSTLTVSNMSPEDSSIYLCSVGRTGANEKLFFGSGTQLSVL.

The CDR3 coding sequence is TGTGCCAGTAGTATCCTGCGACAGGGGGAAGAAAAACTGTTTTTT. This sequence encodes CASSILRQGEEKLFF. V usage is TRBV19 and J usage is TRBJ1-4; 9 nucleotides match TRBD1. CDR1 and CDR2 (germline): LNHDA, SQIVND (reference sequence). Germline trimming cut 3 bases from V and 8 bases from J; bases unmatched to any gene: 7. The length of the CDR3 is 15 residues.

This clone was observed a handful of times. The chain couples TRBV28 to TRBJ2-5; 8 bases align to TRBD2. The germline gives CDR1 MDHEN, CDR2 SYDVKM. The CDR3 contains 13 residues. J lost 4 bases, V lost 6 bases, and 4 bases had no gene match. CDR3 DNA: TGTGCCAGCAGAACCGGGACTAGAGAGACCCAGTACTTC. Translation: CASRTGTRETQYF.

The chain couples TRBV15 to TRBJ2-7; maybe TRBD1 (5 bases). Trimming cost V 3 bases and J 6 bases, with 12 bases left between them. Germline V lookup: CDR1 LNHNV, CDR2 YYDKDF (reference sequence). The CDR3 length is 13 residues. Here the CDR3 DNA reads TGTGCCACCAGCAGTAGAGTAGGGGTCGAGCAGTACGTC. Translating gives CATSSRVGVEQYV.

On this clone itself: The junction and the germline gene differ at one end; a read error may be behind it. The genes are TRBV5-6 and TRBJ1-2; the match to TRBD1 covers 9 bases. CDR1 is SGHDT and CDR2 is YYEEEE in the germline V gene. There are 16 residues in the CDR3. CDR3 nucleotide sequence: TGTGCCAGCAGCGTGGGAACAGGGGGCGCGATTTATGACTACACCTTC. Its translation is CASSVGTGGAIYDYTF.